The entry below gives a single TCR beta chain sequence along with its context. There are 12 residues in the CDR3. V lost 3 bases and J lost 10, with 12 bases in between. These data are taken from a study of blood T cell repertoires in COVID-19. Study in general: Spain, Italy and the United States supplied samples that represented acute and convalescent COVID-19.

Per the study methods: Reference gene primers were amplified, and this amplification served to estimate nucleated cell counts. Only in-frame clones appear in the TCRdb table, and some are missing; sequencing was by immunoSEQ multiplex PCR. V, J and clone size are those of that table, while D and trimming were read from the DNA. The data hold about 63,000 clones, with 79% observed a single time. Sample: peripheral blood. The sequence derives from a human donor in a cohort sampled during active COVID-19. The chain recombines TRBV12-3 or TRBV12-4 with TRBJ1-1; a weak D match, TRBD1 (5 bases). The CDR3 DNA follows: TGTGCCAGCAGTTTGGTAAGGGGAATAGCTTTCTTT. It yields the protein CASSLVRGIAFF.